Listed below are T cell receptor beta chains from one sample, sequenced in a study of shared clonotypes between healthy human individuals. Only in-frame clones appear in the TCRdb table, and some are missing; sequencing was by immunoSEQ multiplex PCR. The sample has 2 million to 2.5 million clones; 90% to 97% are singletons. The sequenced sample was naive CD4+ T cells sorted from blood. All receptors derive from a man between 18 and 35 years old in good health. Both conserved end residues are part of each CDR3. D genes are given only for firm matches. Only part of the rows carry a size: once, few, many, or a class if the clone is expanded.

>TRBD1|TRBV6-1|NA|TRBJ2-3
CASSEWTGDVTDTQYF
TGTGCCAGCAGTGAATGGACAGGGGATGTTACAGATACGCAGTATTTT
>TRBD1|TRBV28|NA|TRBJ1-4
CASSISSGGRNEKLFF
TGTGCCAGCAGTATATCCTCAGGGGGGCGAAATGAAAAACTGTTTTTT
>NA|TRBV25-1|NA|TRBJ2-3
CASSPRAGPLKSTDTQYF
TGTGCCAGCAGCCCCCGGGCCGGGCCCCTCAAGTCTACAGATACGCAGTATTTT
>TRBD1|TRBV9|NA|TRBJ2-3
CASSASSGQGAKDTQYF
TGTGCCAGCAGCGCTAGTTCTGGACAGGGGGCAAAAGATACGCAGTATTTT
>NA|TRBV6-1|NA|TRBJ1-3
CASSEIGLSGNTIYF
TGTGCCAGCAGTGAAATAGGCCTCTCTGGAAACACCATATATTTT
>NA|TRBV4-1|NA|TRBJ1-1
CASSQATRGQATEAFF
TGCGCCAGCAGCCAAGCCACGCGGGGGCAGGCCACTGAAGCTTTCTTT
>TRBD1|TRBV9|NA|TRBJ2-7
CASSASGDRVHEQYF
TGTGCCAGCAGCGCGAGTGGGGACAGGGTCCACGAGCAGTACTTC
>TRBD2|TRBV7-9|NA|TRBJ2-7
CASSWGLAGGSEQYF
TGTGCCAGCAGCTGGGGACTAGCGGGAGGGTCCGAGCAGTACTTC
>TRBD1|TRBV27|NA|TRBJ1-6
CASSRPGGQAGGSPLHF
TGTGCCAGCAGTCGCCCGGGGGGGCAGGCAGGGGGTTCACCCCTCCACTTT
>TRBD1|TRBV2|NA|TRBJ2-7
CASREQGGSYEQYF
TGTGCCAGCAGGGAACAGGGGGGCTCCTACGAGCAGTACTTC
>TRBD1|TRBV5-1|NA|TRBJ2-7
CASSPGQSSYEQYF
TGCGCCAGCAGCCCGGGACAGTCGAGCTACGAGCAGTACTTC
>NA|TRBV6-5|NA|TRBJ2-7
CASSYRGKFSYEQYF
TGTGCCAGCAGTTACAGGGGGAAATTTTCCTACGAGCAGTACTTC
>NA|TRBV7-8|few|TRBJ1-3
CASSSQGAYSGNTIYF
TGTGCCAGCAGCTCACAGGGTGCGTACTCTGGAAACACCATATATTTT
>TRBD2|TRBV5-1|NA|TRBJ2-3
CASSLLAGGISSTDTQYF
TGCGCCAGCAGCTTGCTAGCGGGGGGGATTTCTAGCACAGATACGCAGTATTTT
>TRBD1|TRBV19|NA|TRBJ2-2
CASSTGTATRNTGELFF
TGTGCCAGTAGTACAGGGACAGCAACACGGAACACCGGGGAGCTGTTTTTT
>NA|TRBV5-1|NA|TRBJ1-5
CASSLDSLNQPQHF
TGCGCCAGCAGCTTGGACAGCCTCAATCAGCCCCAGCATTTT
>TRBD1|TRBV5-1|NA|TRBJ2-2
CASNWGTGSTGELFF
TGCGCCAGCAATTGGGGGACAGGGAGCACCGGGGAGCTGTTTTTT
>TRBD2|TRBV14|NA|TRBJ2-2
CASSHLAGDTGELFF
TGTGCCAGCAGCCACTTAGCGGGAGATACCGGGGAGCTGTTTTTT
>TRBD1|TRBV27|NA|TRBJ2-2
CASSLGTGVSTGELFF
TGTGCCAGCAGTCTAGGGACAGGCGTCTCCACCGGGGAGCTGTTTTTT
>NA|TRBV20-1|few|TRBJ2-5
CSARGKETQYF
TGCAGTGCTAGAGGGAAAGAGACCCAGTACTTC
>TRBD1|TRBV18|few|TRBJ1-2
CASSPGQQNYGYTF
TGTGCCAGCTCACCGGGACAGCAGAACTATGGCTACACCTTC
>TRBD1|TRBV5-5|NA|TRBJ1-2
CASSPGAGGLYGYTF
TGTGCCAGCAGCCCTGGGGCAGGGGGCCTCTATGGCTACACCTTC
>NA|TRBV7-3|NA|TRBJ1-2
CASGKGPNYGYTF
TGTGCCAGCGGGAAGGGGCCTAACTATGGCTACACCTTC
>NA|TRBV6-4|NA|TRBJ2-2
CASSDSPGIPGGELFF
TGTGCCAGCAGTGACTCCCCTGGAATTCCGGGGGGGGAGCTGTTTTTT
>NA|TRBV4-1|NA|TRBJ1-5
CASSQERGQPQHF
TGCGCCAGCAGCCAGGAAAGGGGTCAGCCCCAGCATTTT
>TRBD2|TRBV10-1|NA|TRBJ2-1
CASSESKLATYNEQFF
TGCGCCAGCAGTGAGTCGAAACTAGCGACCTACAATGAGCAGTTCTTC
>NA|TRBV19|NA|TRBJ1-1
CASSWIRDKNTEAFF
TGTGCCAGTAGTTGGATCCGGGACAAGAACACTGAAGCTTTCTTT
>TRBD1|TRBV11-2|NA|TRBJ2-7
CASSFGTGAVLQYF
TGTGCCAGCAGCTTCGGGACAGGGGCCGTACTGCAGTACTTC
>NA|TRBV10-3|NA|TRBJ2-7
CAISAGSSYEQYF
TGTGCCATCAGTGCAGGGAGCTCCTACGAGCAGTACTTC
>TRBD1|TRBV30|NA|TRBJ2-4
CGGPGQDNTGAKNIQYF
TGTGGAGGCCCGGGACAGGATAATACCGGGGCCAAAAACATTCAGTACTTC
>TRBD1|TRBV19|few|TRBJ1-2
CASSRDSNYGYTF
TGTGCCAGTAGCCGGGACAGCAACTATGGCTACACCTTC
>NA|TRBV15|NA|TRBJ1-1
CATSSLGWDMNTEAFF
TGTGCCACCAGCAGCCTGGGATGGGACATGAACACTGAAGCTTTCTTT
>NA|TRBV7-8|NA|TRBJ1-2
CASSLQDSVSYGYTF
TGTGCCAGCAGCCTACAGGATTCAGTTTCCTATGGCTACACCTTC
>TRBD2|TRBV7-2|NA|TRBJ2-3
CASSSRAGARADTQYF
TGTGCCAGCAGCAGCCGAGCGGGGGCCCGTGCGGATACGCAGTATTTT
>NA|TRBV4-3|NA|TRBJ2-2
CASSQGGTNTGELFF
TGCGCCAGCAGCCAAGGGGGGACCAACACCGGGGAGCTGTTTTTT
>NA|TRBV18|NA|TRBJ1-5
CASSLQGWGNQPQHF
TGTGCCAGCTCCCTACAGGGATGGGGCAATCAGCCCCAGCATTTT